This T cell receptor (beta chain) came from a study of long-term antiretroviral therapy in people with HIV. The CDR3 covers 15 residues. Germline assignment: CDR1 SGHRS and CDR2 YFSETQ. The V gene end was trimmed by 1 base and the J gene end by 5 bases; junction bases not matched to a gene: 7. The assay, immunoSEQ v3.0, was run at survey level. The assay was immunoSEQ multiplex PCR, and TCRdb's table has in-frame clones only and misses some. The sample consists of around 23,000 clones, about nine tenths of them appearing once. The chain recombines TRBV5-1 with TRBJ2-5; the match to TRBD1 covers 8 bases. This clonotype was sampled from a man in his fifties or sixties with HIV. The sample in question was unsorted PBMCs, obtained 1.8 years before starting antiretroviral therapy. This CDR3 is CASSLSGQGRETQYF. As DNA, the CDR3 is TGCGCCAGCAGCTTGTCAGGACAGGGTAGGGAGACCCAGTACTTC.